Listed below are T cell receptor beta chains from one sample, sequenced in a study of T-cell reconstitution after alpha-beta-depleted transplantation in children. One entry per CDR3 protein results from TCRdb running MiXCR on the PCR reads. The sample includes about 100,000 distinct CDR3 sequences, around 7% seen only once; the top ten take about 17%. The sequences come from PBMCs, collected before TCRalphabeta/CD19-depleted stem cell transplant. The receptor set was obtained from a boy aged 2 to 9 with acute lymphoblastic leukemia, due to receive a stem cell transplant. CDR3s include the opening cysteine and the closing phenylalanine or tryptophan. A D gene is named only where the DNA matches it firmly. Expanded clones are given a class, and other clones once, few, many or no size at all.

clone_size,v_call,j_call,d_call,cdr3_aa,cdr3_nt
many,TRBV5-1,TRBJ2-3,TRBD1,CASSLDRGKSDTQYF,TGCGCCAGCAGCTTGGACAGGGGAAAGTCAGATACGCAGTATTTT
few,TRBV15,TRBJ2-1,-,CATVSPLINEQFF,TGTGCCACCGTTAGTCCCCTAATCAATGAGCAGTTCTTC
few,TRBV6-5,TRBJ1-1,-,CASSPPSGSRTEAFF,TGTGCCAGCAGTCCTCCGTCGGGGTCGCGGACTGAAGCTTTCTTT
few,TRBV10-3,TRBJ1-6,TRBD1,CAIAEGQGNSPLHF,TGTGCCATCGCCGAGGGACAGGGGAATTCACCCCTCCACTTT
many,TRBV18,TRBJ1-2,-,CASSPVGAGGYTF,TGTGCCAGCTCACCAGTAGGGGCCGGCGGCTACACCTTC
-,TRBV4-2,TRBJ2-3,TRBD2,CASSQEASGGTDTQYF,TGTGCCAGCAGCCAAGAGGCTAGCGGGGGCACAGATACGCAGTATTTT
few,TRBV4-3,TRBJ1-2,-,CASSQDLRNYGYTF,TGCGCCAGCAGCCAAGATCTGAGGAACTATGGCTACACCTTC
many,TRBV7-8,TRBJ2-1,-,CASSSPEGGSYNEQFF,TGTGCCAGCAGCTCTCCGGAGGGGGGCTCCTACAATGAGCAGTTCTTC
few,TRBV7-6,TRBJ2-2,TRBD1,CASSLMTGGTGELFF,TGTGCCAGCAGCTTGATGACAGGGGGCACCGGGGAGCTGTTTTTT
-,TRBV21-1,TRBJ2-7,-,CASSKYEASYEQYF,TGTGCCAGCAGCAAATACGAGGCCTCCTACGAGCAGTACTTC
few,TRBV5-6,TRBJ2-2,TRBD1,CASSFGQGWDTGELFF,TGTGCCAGCAGCTTCGGACAGGGTTGGGACACCGGGGAGCTGTTTTTT
-,TRBV5-1,TRBJ2-5,-,CASSLEVGGETQYF,TGCGCCAGCAGCTTGGAGGTTGGGGGCGAGACCCAGTACTTC
many,TRBV21-1,TRBJ1-3,-,CASSKMLTGAGNTIYF,TGTGCCAGCAGCAAAATGCTGACAGGGGCTGGAAACACCATATATTTT
-,TRBV29-1,TRBJ2-5,TRBD2,CSVQGLAGGLQETQYF,TGCAGCGTCCAGGGACTAGCGGGAGGGCTCCAAGAGACCCAGTACTTC
many,TRBV20-1,TRBJ2-2,-,CSALRYKGVTGELFF,TGCAGTGCCCTGAGGTACAAGGGAGTGACCGGGGAGCTGTTTTTT
-,TRBV5-1,TRBJ1-5,-,CASSLDGVSNQPQHF,TGCGCCAGCAGCTTGGATGGGGTTAGCAATCAGCCCCAGCATTTT
many,TRBV15,TRBJ1-2,TRBD1,CATSRAPGGIDGYTF,TGTGCCACCAGCAGAGCCCCAGGGGGCATCGATGGCTACACCTTC
few,TRBV11-3,TRBJ2-2,-,CASSLDSTNTGELFF,TGTGCCAGCAGCTTAGATTCCACGAACACCGGGGAGCTGTTTTTT
many,TRBV14,TRBJ2-5,TRBD2,CASSPWTSGETQYF,TGTGCCAGCAGCCCTTGGACTAGCGGAGAGACCCAGTACTTC
many,TRBV2,TRBJ1-4,TRBD1,CASSFDRGNEKLFF,TGTGCCAGCAGCTTTGACAGGGGAAACGAAAAACTGTTTTTT
many,TRBV20-1,TRBJ1-1,TRBD1,CSASGTGTTEAFF,TGCAGTGCTTCCGGGACAGGGACTACTGAAGCTTTCTTT
many,TRBV20-1,TRBJ1-2,-,CSAQPWAYGYTF,TGCAGTGCCCAACCCTGGGCCTATGGCTACACCTTC
many,TRBV5-1,TRBJ2-1,TRBD2,CASSLLAGSTGAEQFF,TGCGCCAGCAGCCTACTAGCGGGCTCTACGGGGGCTGAGCAGTTCTTC
many,TRBV4-2,TRBJ1-1,-,CASSQDWARGETEAFF,TGTGCCAGCAGCCAAGATTGGGCCAGGGGAGAGACTGAAGCTTTCTTT
few,TRBV9,TRBJ2-7,-,CASSVAGQSVYEQYF,TGTGCCAGCAGCGTCGCCGGACAGTCGGTCTACGAGCAGTACTTC
few,TRBV7-9,TRBJ2-7,-,CASGDTSSYEQYF,TGTGCCAGCGGGGACACGAGCTCCTACGAGCAGTACTTC
-,TRBV5-1,TRBJ2-1,-,CASSWRGRGRDAEQFF,TGCGCCAGCAGCTGGAGGGGTAGGGGGCGCGACGCCGAGCAGTTCTTC
many,TRBV5-1,TRBJ2-7,-,CASSLGTFYEQYF,TGCGCCAGCAGCTTAGGGACATTCTACGAGCAGTACTTC
many,TRBV20-1,TRBJ1-4,-,CSAKGGASTVTNEKLFF,TGCAGTGCTAAAGGGGGAGCCAGTACGGTGACTAATGAAAAACTGTTTTTT
many,TRBV7-6,TRBJ1-1,-,CASSSPDHNTEAFF,TGTGCCAGCAGCTCCCCTGACCACAACACTGAAGCTTTCTTT
many,TRBV4-2,TRBJ2-3,-,CASSQVAGGGTDTQYF,TGTGCCAGCAGCCAAGTCGCCGGGGGCGGCACAGATACGCAGTATTTT
-,TRBV7-9,TRBJ1-1,-,CASSLLGARMNTEAFF,TGTGCCAGCAGCTTACTGGGGGCCCGAATGAACACTGAAGCTTTCTTT
-,TRBV5-4,TRBJ2-3,TRBD2,CASSLALSGGATDTQYF,TGTGCCAGCAGCTTGGCTCTGAGCGGGGGGGCGACAGATACGCAGTATTTT
few,TRBV5-1,TRBJ2-3,TRBD2,CASSSAGGTTDTQYF,TGCGCCAGCAGCTCAGCGGGGGGGACCACAGATACGCAGTATTTT
many,TRBV20-1,TRBJ2-7,-,CSARSTGSSYEQYF,TGCAGTGCTAGGAGTACAGGGAGCTCCTACGAGCAGTACTTC
many,TRBV6-4,TRBJ2-1,TRBD1,CASSEKGANNEQFF,TGTGCCAGCAGTGAAAAGGGGGCAAACAATGAGCAGTTCTTC
many,TRBV14,TRBJ2-3,TRBD2,CASSPGTSGGTISTDTQYF,TGTGCCAGCAGCCCCGGGACTAGCGGGGGGACTATCAGCACAGATACGCAGTATTTT
few,TRBV7-8,TRBJ2-1,-,CASSLGRTPYNEQFF,TGTGCCAGCAGCTTAGGGCGGACCCCCTACAATGAGCAGTTCTTC
few,TRBV20-1,TRBJ1-6,-,CCAREFTGGYAYSPLHF,TGCTGTGCTAGAGAGTTTACGGGGGGCTATGCTTATTCACCCCTCCACTTT
many,TRBV4-1,TRBJ2-3,TRBD1,CASSPNTGGGTDTQYF,TGCGCCAGCAGCCCAAACACAGGGGGAGGCACAGATACGCAGTATTTT
many,TRBV7-6,TRBJ1-3,TRBD1,CASSATGPGNTIYF,TGTGCCAGCAGCGCGACAGGGCCTGGAAACACCATATATTTT
-,TRBV29-1,TRBJ1-2,TRBD1,CSVETGNYGYTF,TGCAGCGTTGAGACAGGGAACTATGGCTACACCTTC